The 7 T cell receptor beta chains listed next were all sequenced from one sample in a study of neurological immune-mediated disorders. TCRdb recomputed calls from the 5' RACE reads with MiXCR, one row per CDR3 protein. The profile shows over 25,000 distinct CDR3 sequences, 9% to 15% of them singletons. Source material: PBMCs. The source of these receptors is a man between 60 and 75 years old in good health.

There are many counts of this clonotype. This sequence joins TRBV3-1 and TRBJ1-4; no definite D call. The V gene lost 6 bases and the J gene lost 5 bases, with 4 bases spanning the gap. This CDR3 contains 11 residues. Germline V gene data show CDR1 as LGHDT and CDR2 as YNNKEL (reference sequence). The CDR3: CASSLNEKLFF. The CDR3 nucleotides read TGTGCCAGCAGTCTGAATGAAAAACTGTTTTTT.

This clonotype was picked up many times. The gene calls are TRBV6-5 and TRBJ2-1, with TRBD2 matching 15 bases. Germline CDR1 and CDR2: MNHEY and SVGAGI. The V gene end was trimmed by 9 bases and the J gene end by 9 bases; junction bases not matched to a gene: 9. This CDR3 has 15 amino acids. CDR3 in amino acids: CASGLAGGPRLEQFF. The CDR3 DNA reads TGTGCCAGTGGACTAGCGGGGGGGCCTCGTCTTGAGCAGTTCTTC.

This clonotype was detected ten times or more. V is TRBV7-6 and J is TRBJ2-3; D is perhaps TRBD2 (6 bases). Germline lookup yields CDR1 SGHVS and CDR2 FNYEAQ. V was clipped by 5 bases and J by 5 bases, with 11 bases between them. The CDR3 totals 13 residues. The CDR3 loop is CASSEGTGDTQYF. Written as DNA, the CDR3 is TGTGCCAGCAGCGAGGGGACTGGAGATACGCAGTATTTT.

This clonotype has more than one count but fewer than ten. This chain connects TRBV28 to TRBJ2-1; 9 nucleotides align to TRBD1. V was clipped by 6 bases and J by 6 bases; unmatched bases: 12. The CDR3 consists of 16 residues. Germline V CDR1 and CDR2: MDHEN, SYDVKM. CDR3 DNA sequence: TGTGCCAGCAGCAGCCTTACAGGGGGCTGGGGCAATGAGCAGTTCTTC. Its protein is CASSSLTGGWGNEQFF.

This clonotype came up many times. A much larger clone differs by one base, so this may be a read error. The CDR3 region is CASSSVQATEAFF. The DNA of the CDR3 is TGCGCCAGCAGTTCCGTTCAGGCCACTGAAGCTTTCTTT. The V and J genes are TRBV5-1 and TRBJ1-1; D not resolved. V lost 5 bases, J lost 4 bases, and 12 bases lay in between. This CDR3 spans 13 amino acids. The germline gives CDR1 SGHRS, CDR2 YFSETQ.

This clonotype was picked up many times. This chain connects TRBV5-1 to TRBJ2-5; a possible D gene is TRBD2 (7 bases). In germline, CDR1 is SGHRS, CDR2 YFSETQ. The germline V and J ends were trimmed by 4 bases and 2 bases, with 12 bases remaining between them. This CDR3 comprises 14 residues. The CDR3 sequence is CASSPGGPQETQYF. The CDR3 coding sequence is TGCGCCAGCAGCCCCGGGGGGCCTCAAGAGACCCAGTACTTC.

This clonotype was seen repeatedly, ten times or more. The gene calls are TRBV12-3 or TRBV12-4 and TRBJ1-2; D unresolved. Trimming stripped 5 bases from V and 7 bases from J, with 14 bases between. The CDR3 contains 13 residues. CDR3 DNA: TGTGCCAGCAGTACAACGGGGTTACTTGGCTACACCTTC. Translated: CASSTTGLLGYTF.